The clone carrying this T cell receptor (beta chain) was seen only a few times. What it recognizes is unknown. These data come from a study of vaccination and CD4 T cells after COVID-19. About the research overall: Cells received overlapping spike peptides from SARS-CoV-2, HCoV-NL63, HCoV-OC43 and HCoV-229E as stimulation. Cultures acting as controls obtained a CEFX pool, an HIV-1 Nef pool, or no peptide.

This CDR3 is 14 amino acids long. V lost 3 bases, J lost 1 base, and 12 bases lay in between. CDR1 is DFQATT, CDR2 SNEGSKA, per germline (reference sequence). Treatment defined: roughly 10-day PBMC culture with coronavirus spike peptide pools or control peptides (ViraFEST assay). PCR-confirmed positives ranged from March to December 2020, preceding US Alpha, Beta and Delta variants. An Oncomine TCR Beta short-read assay was used to sequence the DNA from cultured CD4+ T cells. The authors extracted genomic DNA from cultured CD4+ T cells. TCRdb re-called the PCR reads through MiXCR, storing one row per CDR3 protein. There are roughly 16,000 distinct CDR3 sequences in the sample; around 66% occur only once, and approximately 4.2% lies in the top ten.

The sequence was collected from a human donor who had recovered from COVID-19. The specimen sequenced was CD4+ T cells from blood, cultured in vitro. V gene TRBV20-1 combines with J gene TRBJ2-5; possibly TRBD2 for D (5 bases). The CDR3 loop is CSARPPGVQETQYF. The DNA for the CDR3 is TGCAGTGCTAGGCCCCCCGGGGTCCAAGAGACCCAGTACTTC.